Listed here are 26 T cell receptor beta chains from one sample, sequenced in a study of cytomegalovirus exposure and HLA in healthy donors. Sequencing used immunoSEQ multiplex PCR; TCRdb keeps in-frame clones, though not all of them. The sample contains over 65,000 clones, 94% of which appear only once. Sequenced: PBMCs. The source of these receptors is a woman between 18 and 29 years old in good health and CMV-seropositive.

This rearrangement joins TRBV7-2 to TRBJ1-6, with no clear D. There are 15 residues in the CDR3. Germline V gene lookup returns CDR1 SGHTA and CDR2 FQGNSA. V lost 4 bases and J 1 base, leaving 8 bases between the germline ends. In DNA, the CDR3 is TGTGCCAGCAGCTCCACAGCTTCCTATAATTCACCCCTCCACTTT. It codes for CASSSTASYNSPLHF.

The chain uses TRBV10-1 and TRBJ2-1; 13 positions agree with TRBD2. The CDR3 contains 15 residues. Germline trimming cut 0 bases from V and 7 bases from J; bases unmatched to any gene: 0. Germline V gene data show CDR1 as WNHNN and CDR2 as SYGVQD (reference sequence). The DNA for the CDR3 is TGCGCCAGCAGTGAGTCGGGACTAGCGGGAAATGAGCAGTTCTTC. Residues: CASSESGLAGNEQFF.

The V and J genes are TRBV5-1 and TRBJ2-7, with 8 nucleotides matching TRBD2. Germline values: CDR1 SGHRS, CDR2 YFSETQ. This CDR3 is 17 amino acids long. The V gene end was trimmed by 0 bases and the J gene end by 0 bases; junction bases not matched to a gene: 8. The CDR3 DNA is TGCGCCAGCAGCTTGGAAGTTCTAGCGGGTGCCTCCTACGAGCAGTACTTC. Encoded protein: CASSLEVLAGASYEQYF.

This clone has only one observation. The chain uses TRBV7-2 and TRBJ2-5, with 9 positions matching TRBD2. The germline CDR1 and CDR2 sequences are SGHTA and FQGNSA. This CDR3 comprises 15 residues. V shed 2 bases, J shed 4 bases, and the junction held 5 bases outside the gene matches. This CDR3 reads CASSLRAGGPETQYF. The CDR3 DNA follows: TGTGCCAGCAGCTTACGGGCGGGAGGGCCAGAGACCCAGTACTTC.

This chain connects TRBV9 to TRBJ2-3; TRBD2 agrees at 16 bases. The J segment lost 1 base and the V segment lost 3 bases, leaving 8 bases of the junction unmatched. The length of the CDR3 is 19 residues. CDR1 is SGDLS, CDR2 YYNGEE, per germline. This CDR3 reads CASSAGLAGGLAGTDTQYF. Here the CDR3 DNA reads TGTGCCAGCAGCGCGGGACTAGCGGGAGGGCTTGCGGGCACAGATACGCAGTATTTT.

The chain joins TRBV4-3 to TRBJ2-1; 14 bases match TRBD2. The germline V gene encodes CDR1 LGHNA and CDR2 YSLEER. The ends lost 1 base at V and 10 bases at J; junction bases unmatched: 6. The CDR3 runs to 16 residues. CDR3: CASSQAGTSGGIEQFF. The CDR3 nucleotides read TGCGCCAGCAGCCAAGCGGGGACTAGCGGGGGAATCGAGCAGTTCTTC.

This rearrangement joins TRBV30 to TRBJ2-1; 7 positions match TRBD2. Germline V gene lookup returns CDR1 GTSNPN and CDR2 SVGIG (reference sequence). This CDR3 contains 14 residues. Trimming took 3 bases from V and 5 from J; bases not matched to a gene: 7. The CDR3 is CAWSDASGHNEQFF. The CDR3 region has the DNA TGTGCCTGGAGCGACGCTAGCGGCCACAATGAGCAGTTCTTC.

The rearrangement joins TRBV27 to TRBJ2-3, with TRBD2 identical over 12 bases. With 5 bases clipped from V and 1 base from J, the junction kept 10 bases outside the gene matches. The CDR3 has 18 residues. Germline lookup yields CDR1 MNHEY and CDR2 SMNVEV (reference sequence). The CDR3 DNA follows: TGTGCCAGCAGTCCGCTAGCGGGAGGGCCCGATGGCACAGATACGCAGTATTTT. It yields the protein CASSPLAGGPDGTDTQYF.

V gene TRBV7-9 combines with J gene TRBJ1-5; a possible D gene is TRBD1 (6 bases). There are 16 residues in the CDR3. Trimming took off 1 base at V and 6 bases at J, with 16 bases between the two ends. Germline V gene data show CDR1 as SEHNR and CDR2 as FQNEAQ (reference sequence). The CDR3 DNA is TGTGCCAGCAGCTTAGTGGCGTCAGGGGCCCCTCAGCCCCAGCATTTT. It yields the protein CASSLVASGAPQPQHF.

V is TRBV5-1 and J is TRBJ2-5; 9 bases fit TRBD1. The J call could be wrong; TRBJ2-7 is a better fit for the DNA end. This CDR3 is 15 amino acids long. The germline CDR1 and CDR2 sequences are SGHRS and YFSETQ. The DNA of the CDR3 is TGCGCCAGCAGAAACGAGGACAGGGGAGTATACGAGCAGTACTTC. Translated: CASRNEDRGVYEQYF.

The chain employs TRBV9 and TRBJ2-3; D gene unclear. With 1 base removed from V and 0 bases from J, the gap between germline ends came to 9 bases. The germline V gene has CDR1 SGDLS and CDR2 YYNGEE. The CDR3 is 15 residues long. The CDR3 loop is CASSVQSVSTDTQYF. The CDR3 DNA follows: TGTGCCAGCAGCGTACAGTCCGTTAGCACAGATACGCAGTATTTT.

V and J are TRBV5-1 and TRBJ2-5; D is perhaps TRBD2 (6 bases). The CDR3 runs to 13 residues. V was clipped by 1 base and J by 4 bases, with 8 bases between them. Germline CDR1 is SGHRS and CDR2 is YFSETQ. The CDR3 spells CASSLTGVETQYF. The CDR3 DNA is TGCGCCAGCAGCTTGACGGGAGTAGAGACCCAGTACTTC.

V gene TRBV21-1 combines with J gene TRBJ2-6; the table names TRBD1, a call not compared with the DNA. TRBV21-1 is noted as a pseudogene. The CDR3 spans 16 residues. CDR3 protein: CASSAHRRSGANVLTF. In nucleotides, the CDR3 is TGTGCCAGCAGCGCCCACAGGCGTTCTGGGGCCAACGTCCTGACTTTC.

The chain combines TRBV18 with TRBJ2-1; 9 bases fit TRBD1. Germline CDR1 KGHSH, CDR2 LQKENI. The CDR3 is made up of 15 amino acids. V was pared by 3 bases and J by 4 bases, with 4 bases of the junction left unmatched. The CDR3 bases are TGTGCCAGCTCACCCAGACAGGGGGGATACAATGAGCAGTTCTTC. It encodes CASSPRQGGYNEQFF.

The CDR3 region is CASSHRHTEAFF. Written as DNA, the CDR3 is TGTGCCAGCAGCCACCGACATACTGAAGCTTTCTTT. The chain employs TRBV7-9 and TRBJ1-1; no clear D. Germline values: CDR1 SEHNR, CDR2 FQNEAQ (reference sequence). The CDR3 has 12 amino acids. The ends were cut back, 5 bases at V and 5 bases at J, with 9 bases in the middle.

This chain connects TRBV2 to TRBJ1-1; D is perhaps TRBD1 (5 bases). CDR3 length: 18 amino acids. Looked up from germline, CDR1 is SNHLY and CDR2 is FYNNEI. Deletions cut 0 bases from V and 5 bases from J, with 22 bases between. This CDR3 is CASSEARGLVGHGTEAFF. The CDR3 region has the DNA TGTGCCAGCAGTGAAGCAAGGGGCCTCGTAGGACATGGAACTGAAGCTTTCTTT.

V usage is TRBV5-8 and J usage is TRBJ2-3; weak D call: TRBD2 (6 bases). V shed 7 bases and J shed 2 bases, with 14 bases lying between them. Germline V gene sequence: CDR1 SGHTS, CDR2 YDEGEE. The CDR3 sequence is 14 residues long. This chain's CDR3 is CASAGGALTDTQYF. For the CDR3, the DNA is TGTGCCAGCGCCGGCGGGGCCCTCACAGATACGCAGTATTTT.

The genes are TRBV27 and TRBJ2-7; 7 bases line up with TRBD2. CDR1 is MNHEY and CDR2 is SMNVEV in the germline V gene (reference sequence). The V gene end was trimmed by 6 bases and the J gene end by 4 bases; junction bases not matched to a gene: 6. The CDR3 covers 13 residues. CDR3 sequence: CASRGGVTYEQYF. The DNA of the CDR3 is TGTGCCAGCAGGGGGGGGGTGACGTACGAGCAGTACTTC.

The chain recombines TRBV10-1 with TRBJ2-4; a weak D match, TRBD1 (5 bases). Germline-derived CDR1 and CDR2 are WNHNN and SYGVQD (reference sequence). CDR3 length: 15 amino acids. The germline V and J ends were trimmed by 6 bases and 6 bases, with 18 bases remaining between them. The chain's CDR3 is CASRSSRVKVNIQYF. CDR3 bases: TGCGCCAGCAGGTCCAGCAGGGTGAAGGTAAACATTCAGTACTTC.

The V gene is TRBV10-1, the J gene TRBJ1-4; D remains unclear. Trimming took off 2 bases at V and 7 bases at J, with 8 bases between the two ends. The germline gives CDR1 WNHNN, CDR2 SYGVQD (reference sequence). This CDR3 has 13 residues. CDR3 amino acids: CASSETLGEKLFF. CDR3 in DNA: TGCGCCAGCAGTGAGACCCTAGGTGAAAAACTGTTTTTT.

J is TRBJ2-2 and V is TRBV7-2; 8 positions agree with TRBD2. J was trimmed by 0 bases and V by 1 base; bases with no gene match: 10. The CDR3 has 19 residues. Germline V gene sequence: CDR1 SGHTA, CDR2 FQGNSA. Here the CDR3 reads CASSLGGLAGGPNTGELFF. In DNA form, the CDR3 reads TGTGCCAGCAGCTTAGGCGGGCTTGCGGGGGGTCCGAACACCGGGGAGCTGTTTTTT.

The V gene is TRBV6-1, the J gene TRBJ1-1, with 7 bases identical to TRBD1. The J segment lost 2 bases and the V segment lost 5 bases, leaving 2 bases of the junction unmatched. The length of the CDR3 is 13 residues. Per germline, CDR1 MNHNS and CDR2 SASEGT. CDR3 sequence (DNA): TGTGCCAGCAGTCGACAGGGTAACACTGAAGCTTTCTTT. This translates into CASSRQGNTEAFF.

The DNA for the CDR3 is TGTGCCAGCAGCCCAGGGAGGACCGGGGCCAACGTCCTGACTTTC. Translation gives CASSPGRTGANVLTF. V usage is TRBV5-6 and J usage is TRBJ2-6; tentative D call: TRBD2 (6 bases). CDR1 and CDR2 from the germline V gene are SGHDT and YYEEEE. The germline V and J ends were trimmed by 4 bases and 4 bases, with 12 bases remaining between them. The CDR3 is made up of 15 amino acids.

This clone showed up many times. The V gene is TRBV15, the J gene TRBJ2-3; D might be TRBD2 (5 bases). V lost 6 bases and J 2 bases, leaving 12 bases between the germline ends. CDR1 is LNHNV, CDR2 YYDKDF, per germline (reference sequence). The CDR3 has 14 residues. DNA for the CDR3: TGTGCCACCAGAGGAGGCGGGCACACAGATACGCAGTATTTT. Translation gives CATRGGGHTDTQYF.

This clone was found once. The J gene is TRBJ2-5, the V gene TRBV2; possible D gene TRBD1, 6 bases. V lost 6 bases, J lost 2 bases, and 22 bases lay in between. The CDR3 has 17 amino acids. Germline lookup yields CDR1 SNHLY and CDR2 FYNNEI. The CDR3 DNA is TGTGCCAGCAGGGCCCGAACAGGGACGTCCAGGCAAGAGACCCAGTACTTC. Residues: CASRARTGTSRQETQYF.

The V gene is TRBV6-1, the J gene TRBJ2-7; perhaps TRBD2 as D (6 bases). The germline V gene encodes CDR1 MNHNS and CDR2 SASEGT. Trimming shortened V by 4 bases and J by 7 bases, and 23 bases separated the two germline ends. The CDR3 is 16 amino acids. Here the CDR3 DNA reads TGTGCCAGCAGTGCAATGAACCGAGACGGGGGTATGGAGCAGTACTTC. Encoded protein: CASSAMNRDGGMEQYF.